At least ten counts were recorded for the clone carrying this T cell receptor (beta chain). Its matching antigen is unknown. iRepertoire HTBI primers and Arm-PCR of CDR3 regions built TCR beta libraries. TCRdb fed the multiplex PCR reads into MiXCR, producing one record per CDR3 protein. In the table there are approximately 380,000 distinct CDR3 sequences, about 20% of which are singletons. Time point specified: persistent/refractory GD, antithyroid drugs over 5 years with positive TRAb. The TCR library was prepared using RNA isolated from PBMCs. The data stem from a study of regulatory T cells in long-lasting Graves disease. There are 14 residues in the CDR3. V lost 7 bases to trimming and J lost 2 bases; unmatched junction nucleotides: 7. CDR1 and CDR2 from the germline V gene are SNHLY and FYNNEI. Broader study findings: A greater number of public clonotypes (roughly 2,700) was shared by persistent patients than by new patients (about 890).

The receptor comes from a female donor with Graves disease. The chain has TRBV2 and TRBJ2-5; TRBD1 agrees at 7 bases. This sample comprised peripheral blood mononuclear cells (PBMCs), obtained when the disease was refractory, from a patient treated with antithyroid drugs. CDR3 in amino acids: CASKMTGIQETQYF. DNA for the CDR3: TGTGCCAGCAAGATGACAGGGATACAAGAGACCCAGTACTTC.